This T cell receptor beta chain was profiled in a study of circulating and synovial CD4+ cells in juvenile arthritis (dated 2014 in TCRdb). Looking at the study overall: Within each patient, the study compared the TCRbeta CDR3 repertoires of three groups: circulating HLA-DR+ CD4 T cells, bulk blood CD4 T cells, and synovial CD4 T cells. The goal of repertoire sequencing was to confirm that a circulating synovial-like CD4 T cell subset was enriched in synovial clonotypes. Findings and caveats that apply to the study as a whole: Because CPL samples and bulk blood CD4 samples differed in T cell genome counts by at least an order of magnitude, sample-size effects were addressed. Lower diversity was observed in synovial and circulating pathogenic-like lymphocyte repertoires than in bulk blood CD4 repertoires, and some CPL samples were found to be as oligoclonal as synovium. Traditional Vbeta family usage analysis did not detect the difference between circulating pathogenic-like lymphocytes and bulk blood T cells. Since overlap with synovium went up as sequencing depth increased, the measured fractions of shared clonotypes likely underestimated the full repertoire overlap. Circulating pathogenic-like lymphocytes were found to cluster with synovial T cells, and a substantially higher fraction of CDR3 sequences was shared with synovium by circulating pathogenic-like lymphocytes than by bulk blood.

In regard to this clone: No cognate antigen has been identified for it. The input lacks base qualities; no much larger clone sits a single base away.

The sequenced samples were obtained from patients with active juvenile idiopathic arthritis. Right after thawing, the cells went straight into sorting, and Live/Dead Fixable Near-IR Stain was used to exclude dead cells. The library was generated by the immunoSEQ multiplex PCR assay. TCRbeta CDR3 sequencing was performed as a commercial service by an external provider. Regarding the original processing steps: Productive nucleotide sequences and amino acid sequences obtained through in silico translation were used in the analyses. Diversity was measured with Renyi entropy across alpha values, using the median of 200 repeated subsamples to equalise sample size. For clustering, the distance between each pair of repertoires was computed as one minus the Chao-modified Jaccard index, which corrected for under-sampling. Frequency-weighted overlap with synovial clonotypes was calculated over 200 sample sizes with 200 draws without replacement at each size, and the overlap was reported at the size of the smaller sample. Not all clones reach the TCRdb copy of this immuneACCESS table, which keeps in-frame sequences only. Checked studies attribute under half of the gap to unresolved V genes and leave the rest unexplained. That table supplies the V and J calls and clone size; D and trimming were determined from the DNA. This sample has over 15,000 clones in its table, and about 93% of those were observed once. The ten largest clones take up approximately 0.7% of the sample.

Relative to germline, V is missing 4 bases and J is missing 2 bases, with 1 base of the junction outside any gene match. The germline V gene (reference sequence) sets CDR1 to LNHDA and CDR2 to SQIVND. Spanning cysteine to phenylalanine, the CDR3 consists of 13 amino acids. This entry keeps only the CDR3 DNA: 39 bases, framed from base 1. This receptor was taken from a human donor with juvenile idiopathic arthritis. Source material: CD4+ T cells from blood. Recombination joined TRBV19 with TRBJ1-2; 7 junctional bases match TRBD1. CDR3 loop: CASSTDRNYGYTF. The DNA sequence follows: TGTGCCAGTAGTACGGACAGGAACTATGGCTACACCTTC.